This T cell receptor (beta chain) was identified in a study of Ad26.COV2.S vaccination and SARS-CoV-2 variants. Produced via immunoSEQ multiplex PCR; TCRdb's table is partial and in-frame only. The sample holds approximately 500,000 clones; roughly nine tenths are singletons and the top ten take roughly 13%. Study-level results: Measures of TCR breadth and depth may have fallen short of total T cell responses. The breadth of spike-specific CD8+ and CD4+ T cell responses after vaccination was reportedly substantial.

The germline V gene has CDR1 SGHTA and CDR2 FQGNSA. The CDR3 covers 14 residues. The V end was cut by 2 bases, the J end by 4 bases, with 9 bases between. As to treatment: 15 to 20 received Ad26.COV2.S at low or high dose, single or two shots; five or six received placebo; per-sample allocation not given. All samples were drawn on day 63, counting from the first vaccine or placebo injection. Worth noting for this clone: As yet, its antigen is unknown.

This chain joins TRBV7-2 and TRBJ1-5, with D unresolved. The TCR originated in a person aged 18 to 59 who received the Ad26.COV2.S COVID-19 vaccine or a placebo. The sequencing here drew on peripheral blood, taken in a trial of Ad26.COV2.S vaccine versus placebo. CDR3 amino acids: CASSLNPGNQPQHF. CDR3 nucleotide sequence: TGTGCCAGCAGCTTAAACCCGGGGAATCAGCCCCAGCATTTT.